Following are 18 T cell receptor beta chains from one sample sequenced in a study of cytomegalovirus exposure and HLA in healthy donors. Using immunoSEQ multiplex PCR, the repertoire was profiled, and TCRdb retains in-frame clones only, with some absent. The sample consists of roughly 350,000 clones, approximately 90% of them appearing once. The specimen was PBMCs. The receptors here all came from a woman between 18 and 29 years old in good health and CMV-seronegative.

CDR3 residues: CASSRGGNTEAFF. CDR3 nucleotide sequence: TGTGCCAGCAGCCGGGGAGGAAACACTGAAGCTTTCTTT. The genes are TRBV14 and TRBJ1-1; D is unresolved. V lost 4 bases and J lost 2, with 8 bases in between. There are 13 residues in the CDR3. Germline V gene lookup returns CDR1 SGHDN and CDR2 FVKESK.

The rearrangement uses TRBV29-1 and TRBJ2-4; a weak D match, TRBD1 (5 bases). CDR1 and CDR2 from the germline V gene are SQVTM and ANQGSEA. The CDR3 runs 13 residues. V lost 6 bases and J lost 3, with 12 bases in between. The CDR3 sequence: CSVAGQYKNIQYF. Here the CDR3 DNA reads TGCAGCGTCGCCGGACAATACAAAAACATTCAGTACTTC.

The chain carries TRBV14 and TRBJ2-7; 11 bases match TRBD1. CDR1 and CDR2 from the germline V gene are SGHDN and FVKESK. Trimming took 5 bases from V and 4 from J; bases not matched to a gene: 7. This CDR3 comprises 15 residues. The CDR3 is CASSELDRGRYEQYF. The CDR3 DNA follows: TGTGCCAGCAGCGAACTGGACAGGGGGCGTTACGAGCAGTACTTC.

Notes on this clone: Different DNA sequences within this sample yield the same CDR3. The CDR3 coding sequence is TGTGCCAGCAGCGTAGCCCCGGGACAGGGCTACGAGCAGTACTTC. Amino acids: CASSVAPGQGYEQYF. The chain links TRBV9 to TRBJ2-7; 9 bases match TRBD1. V trimming: 0 bases; J trimming: 3 bases; junction bases outside the gene matches: 4. Per germline, CDR1 SGDLS and CDR2 YYNGEE. The CDR3 has 15 amino acids.

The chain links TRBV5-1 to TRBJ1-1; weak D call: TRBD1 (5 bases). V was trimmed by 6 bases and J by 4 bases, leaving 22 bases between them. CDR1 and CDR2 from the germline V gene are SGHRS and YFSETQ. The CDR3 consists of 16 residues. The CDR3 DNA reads TGCGCCAGCACCATTACCACCTCAGGGATAGTCACTGAAGCTTTCTTT. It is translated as CASTITTSGIVTEAFF.

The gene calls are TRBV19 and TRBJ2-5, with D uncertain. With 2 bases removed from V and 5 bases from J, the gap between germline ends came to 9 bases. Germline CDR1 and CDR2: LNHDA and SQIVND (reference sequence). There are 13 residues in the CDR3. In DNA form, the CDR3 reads TGTGCCAGTAGTATACAGGAAGCCGAGACCCAGTACTTC. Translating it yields CASSIQEAETQYF.

The CDR3 spells CASSPGQGTSNEQFF. DNA of the CDR3: TGTGCCAGCTCACCCGGACAAGGGACTAGCAATGAGCAGTTCTTC. J is TRBJ2-1 and V is TRBV18; TRBD2 aligns across 8 bases. There are 15 residues in the CDR3. The V gene end was trimmed by 3 bases and the J gene end by 6 bases; junction bases not matched to a gene: 7. Germline CDR1 KGHSH, CDR2 LQKENI.

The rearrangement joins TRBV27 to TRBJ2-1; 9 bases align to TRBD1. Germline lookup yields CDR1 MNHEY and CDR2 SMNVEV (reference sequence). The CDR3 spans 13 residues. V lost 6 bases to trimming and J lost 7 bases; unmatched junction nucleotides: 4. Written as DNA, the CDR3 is TGTGCCAGCAGCAGGGACAGGGTGAATGAGCAGTTCTTC. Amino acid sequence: CASSRDRVNEQFF.

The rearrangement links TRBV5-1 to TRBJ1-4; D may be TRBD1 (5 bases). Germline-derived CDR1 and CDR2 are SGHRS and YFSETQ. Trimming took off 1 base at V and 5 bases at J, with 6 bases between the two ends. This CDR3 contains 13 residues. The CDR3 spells CASSLPGNEKLFF. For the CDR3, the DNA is TGCGCCAGCAGCTTGCCAGGGAATGAAAAACTGTTTTTT.

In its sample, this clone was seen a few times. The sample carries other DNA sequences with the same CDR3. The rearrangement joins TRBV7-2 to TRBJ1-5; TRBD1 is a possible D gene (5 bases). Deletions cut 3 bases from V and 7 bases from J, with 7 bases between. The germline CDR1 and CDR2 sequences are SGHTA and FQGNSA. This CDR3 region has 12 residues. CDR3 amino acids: CASSLDIQPQHF. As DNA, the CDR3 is TGTGCCAGCAGCTTGGACATCCAGCCCCAGCATTTT.

CDR3 DNA sequence: TGCGCCAGCAGCCAAGAGGTGGACAGGGGATACGAGCAGTACTTC. This codes for CASSQEVDRGYEQYF. J is TRBJ2-7 and V is TRBV4-3, with 9 bases identical to TRBD1. Trimming removed 0 bases from V and 4 bases from J; junction bases left unmatched: 4. Germline V CDR1 and CDR2: LGHNA, YSLEER. This CDR3 is 15 amino acids long.

The CDR3 coding sequence is TGTGCCAGCAGTGGGAGTGCCTACTCCTACAATGAGCAGTTCTTC. Encoded protein: CASSGSAYSYNEQFF. The chain is built from TRBV2 and TRBJ2-1; no reliable D call. The CDR3 is 15 residues long. Germline V CDR1 and CDR2: SNHLY, FYNNEI. Trimming took off 4 bases at V and 0 bases at J, with 10 bases between the two ends. Variable domain in full (rest from reference TRBV2 and TRBJ2-1): EPEVTQTPSHQVTQMGQEVILRCVPISNHLYFYWYRQILGQKVEFLVSFYNNEISEKSEIFDDQFSVERPDGSNFTLKIRSTKLEDSAMYFCASSGSAYSYNEQFFGPGTRLTVL.

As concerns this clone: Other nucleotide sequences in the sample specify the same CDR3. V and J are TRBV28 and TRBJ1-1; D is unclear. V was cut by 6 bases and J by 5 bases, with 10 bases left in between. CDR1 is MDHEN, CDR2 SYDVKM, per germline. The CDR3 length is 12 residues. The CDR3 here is CASSLAGTEAFF. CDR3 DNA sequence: TGTGCCAGCAGCCTTGCGGGGACTGAAGCTTTCTTT.

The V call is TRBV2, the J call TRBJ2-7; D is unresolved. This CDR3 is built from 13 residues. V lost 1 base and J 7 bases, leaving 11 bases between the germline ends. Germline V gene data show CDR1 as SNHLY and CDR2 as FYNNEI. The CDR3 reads CASSEVAEREQYF. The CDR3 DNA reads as TGTGCCAGCAGTGAAGTGGCAGAACGAGAGCAGTACTTC.

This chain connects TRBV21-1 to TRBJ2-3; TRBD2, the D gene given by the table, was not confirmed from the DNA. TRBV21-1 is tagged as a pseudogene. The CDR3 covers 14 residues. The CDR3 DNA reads TGTGCCAGCCCGGCGCGGGAGGCCACAGATACGCAGTATTTT. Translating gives CASPAREATDTQYF.

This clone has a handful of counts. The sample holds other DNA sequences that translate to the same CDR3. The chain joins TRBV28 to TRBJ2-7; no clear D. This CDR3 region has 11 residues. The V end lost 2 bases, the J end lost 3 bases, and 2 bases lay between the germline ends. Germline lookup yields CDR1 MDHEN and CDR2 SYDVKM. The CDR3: CASSLRYEQYF. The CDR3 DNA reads TGTGCCAGCAGTTTACGCTACGAGCAGTACTTC.

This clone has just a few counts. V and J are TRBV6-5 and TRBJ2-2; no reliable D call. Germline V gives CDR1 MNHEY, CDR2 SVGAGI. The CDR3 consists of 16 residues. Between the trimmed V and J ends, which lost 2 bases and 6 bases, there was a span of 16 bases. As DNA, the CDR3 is TGTGCCAGCAGTTACGGGTGGCCTCACTACCCCGGGGAGCTGTTTTTT. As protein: CASSYGWPHYPGELFF.

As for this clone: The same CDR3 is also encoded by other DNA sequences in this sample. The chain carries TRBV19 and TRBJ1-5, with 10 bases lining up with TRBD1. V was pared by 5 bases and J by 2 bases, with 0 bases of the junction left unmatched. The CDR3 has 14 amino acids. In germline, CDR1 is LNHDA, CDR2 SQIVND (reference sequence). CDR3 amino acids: CASSGQGGNQPQHF. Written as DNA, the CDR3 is TGTGCCAGTAGTGGACAGGGGGGCAATCAGCCCCAGCATTTT.